A selection of T cell receptor beta chains follows, all from one sample in a study of shared clonotypes between healthy human individuals. The method was immunoSEQ multiplex PCR; TCRdb's version includes in-frame clones alone and lacks a portion of them. Counted here are 650,000 to 800,000 clones, roughly two thirds occurring once; the ten biggest clones make up around 1.7%. Sequencing was carried out using memory CD4+ T cells sorted from blood. These receptors were obtained from a woman aged 25 to 39 in good health. Each CDR3 is given with its conserved first and last residue. A D gene is named only where the DNA matches it firmly. A row's size may be missing; if present it is once, few, many or a size class.

j_gene | abundance | d_gene | v_gene | CDR3aa | CDR3nt
TRBJ2-7 | - | - | TRBV4-1 | CASSQGLGLSPFYEQYF | TGCGCCAGCAGCCAAGGGTTGGGCTTGTCTCCATTCTACGAGCAGTACTTC
TRBJ2-5 | - | - | TRBV9 | CASSAQQGLEQYF | TGTGCCAGCAGCGCACAACAGGGTCTGGAACAGTACTTC
TRBJ1-5 | - | - | TRBV5-1 | CASSLEGTQPQHF | TGCGCCAGCAGCTTGGAGGGGACTCAGCCCCAGCATTTT
TRBJ2-2 | - | TRBD1 | TRBV23-1 | CASSQSGQGPNTGELFF | TGCGCCAGCAGTCAATCTGGACAGGGACCGAACACCGGGGAGCTGTTTTTT
TRBJ2-7 | - | - | TRBV2 | CASSEFLEQYF | TGTGCCAGCAGTGAATTTCTCGAGCAGTACTTC
TRBJ2-7 | - | TRBD2 | TRBV7-2 | CASSPTPSSGRGEQYF | TGTGCCAGCAGCCCGACCCCCTCTAGCGGGAGAGGCGAGCAGTACTTC
TRBJ1-1 | - | - | TRBV18 | CASSPGIDTEAFF | TGTGCCAGCTCACCAGGGATTGACACTGAAGCTTTCTTT
TRBJ2-7 | - | TRBD2 | TRBV9 | CASSVTVAGGPDEQYF | TGTGCCAGCAGCGTAACAGTAGCGGGAGGCCCAGACGAGCAGTACTTC
TRBJ1-2 | - | - | TRBV5-4 | CASSSAGGGSNYGYTF | TGTGCCAGCAGCTCCGCGGGGGGTGGGTCTAACTATGGCTACACCTTC
TRBJ1-1 | - | TRBD1 | TRBV5-1 | CASSWGTDHTEAFF | TGCGCCAGCAGCTGGGGGACAGACCACACTGAAGCTTTCTTT
TRBJ2-3 | once | TRBD1 | TRBV7-9 | CASSLVAGGFTDTQYF | TGTGCCAGCAGCCTTGTGGCAGGGGGTTTCACAGATACGCAGTATTTT
TRBJ2-5 | - | TRBD1 | TRBV5-4 | CASRRTGLKETQYF | TGTGCCAGCAGACGGACAGGGCTCAAAGAGACCCAGTACTTC
TRBJ1-2 | - | TRBD1 | TRBV6-6 | CASSGDRGVDYTF | TGTGCCAGCAGCGGGGACAGGGGAGTGGACTACACCTTC
TRBJ2-1 | - | - | TRBV11-3 | CASSSQYNEQFF | TGTGCCAGCAGCTCCCAATACAATGAGCAGTTCTTC
TRBJ2-7 | - | - | TRBV11-3 | CAGPYEQYF | TGTGCCGGACCTTACGAGCAGTACTTC
TRBJ2-7 | - | - | TRBV6-4 | CASSDTSHSETYEQYF | TGTGCCAGCAGTGACACGAGCCACTCCGAAACCTACGAGCAGTACTTC
TRBJ1-4 | - | - | TRBV7-9 | CASSLSGVSGEKLFF | TGTGCCAGCAGCTTATCCGGAGTCTCGGGTGAAAAACTGTTTTTT